Given below is one T cell receptor beta chain in context. Its antigen remains unidentified. PCR amplification relied on 60 Vbeta primers (plus 13 Jbeta primers). TCRdb's table, derived via immunoSEQ multiplex PCR, lists solely in-frame clones and lacks some. This sample has 75,000 to 100,000 clones, with roughly four fifths found just once. The record originates from a study of cytomegalovirus exposure and HLA in healthy donors. Study-wide results and limits: When the data were analyzed later, several of the most significant clusters appeared to be linked to common viral pathogens.

Per germline, CDR1 KGHSH and CDR2 LQKENI. This CDR3 has 16 amino acids. With V trimmed by 5 bases and J by 6 bases, 15 bases remained unmatched. The sequencing input was PBMCs. The sequence came from a woman aged 60-70 years in good health and CMV-seropositive. The rearrangement links TRBV18 to TRBJ1-1; 7 bases map to TRBD1. The CDR3 is CASSSQGLVRAAEAFF. The CDR3 DNA reads as TGTGCCAGCTCATCACAGGGGTTGGTGCGTGCAGCTGAAGCTTTCTTT.